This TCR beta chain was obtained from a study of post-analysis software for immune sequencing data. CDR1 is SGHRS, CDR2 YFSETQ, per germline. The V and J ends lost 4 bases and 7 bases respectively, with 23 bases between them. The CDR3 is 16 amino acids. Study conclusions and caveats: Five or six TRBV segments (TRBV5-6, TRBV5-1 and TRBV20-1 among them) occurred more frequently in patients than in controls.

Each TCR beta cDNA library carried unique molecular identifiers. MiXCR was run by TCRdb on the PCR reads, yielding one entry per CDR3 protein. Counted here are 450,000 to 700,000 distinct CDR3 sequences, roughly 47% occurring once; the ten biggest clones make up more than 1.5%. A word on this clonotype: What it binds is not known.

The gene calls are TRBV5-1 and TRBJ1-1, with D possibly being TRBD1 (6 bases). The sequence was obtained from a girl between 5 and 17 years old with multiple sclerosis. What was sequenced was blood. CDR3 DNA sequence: TGCGCCAGCAGCCTAATGGTCGGGGGCAAGGGTATTGAAGCTTTCTTT. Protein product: CASSLMVGGKGIEAFF. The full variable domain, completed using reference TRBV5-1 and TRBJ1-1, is KAGVTQTPRYLIKTRGQQVTLSCSPISGHRSVSWYQQTPGQGLQFLFEYFSETQRNKGNFPGRFSGRQFSNSRSEMNVSTLELGDSALYLCASSLMVGGKGIEAFFGQGTRLTVV.